One sample yielded the 28 T cell receptor beta chains listed below, sequenced in a study of cytomegalovirus exposure and HLA in healthy donors. The PCR was carried out with 60 Vbeta primers and 13 Jbeta primers. The assay was immunoSEQ multiplex PCR, and TCRdb's table has in-frame clones only and misses some. The data contain about 200,000 clones, more than 75% of them singletons. The sample taken for sequencing was PBMCs. Receptors originate from a woman in her 40s in good health and CMV-seronegative.

The rearrangement uses TRBV7-2 and TRBJ2-3; the D gene is possibly TRBD2 (5 bases). This CDR3 has 13 amino acids. V was shortened by 5 bases and J by 2 bases, with 8 bases between the two germline ends. Germline V gene sequence: CDR1 SGHTA, CDR2 FQGNSA. CDR3 bases: TGTGCCAGCAGCCGAGGGCCCACAGATACGCAGTATTTT. This translates into CASSRGPTDTQYF.

This clone has a handful of counts. J is TRBJ1-4 and V is TRBV7-9; weak D call: TRBD1 (5 bases). Germline assignment: CDR1 SEHNR and CDR2 FQNEAQ (reference sequence). CDR3 size: 14 residues. Trimming took 7 bases from V and 5 from J, leaving 14 bases between them. In nucleotides, the CDR3 is TGTGCCAGCACTCCGCTGGGGCTGAATGAAAAACTGTTTTTT. It codes for CASTPLGLNEKLFF.

The CDR3 DNA sequence: TGTGCCAGCAGCTTGTGGAGTCAGGGGGCCTTCACGAATGGCTACACCTTC. It specifies CASSLWSQGAFTNGYTF. The chain carries TRBV5-8 and TRBJ1-2; 8 bases are shared with TRBD1. This CDR3 is built from 17 residues. From germline, CDR1 is SGHTS and CDR2 YDEGEE. The ends lost 1 base at V and 6 bases at J; junction bases unmatched: 14.

The rearrangement joins TRBV6-5 to TRBJ1-2; maybe TRBD1 (5 bases). Germline lookup yields CDR1 MNHEY and CDR2 SVGAGI. V lost 6 bases, J lost 3 bases, and 17 bases lay in between. The length of the CDR3 is 15 residues. In DNA, the CDR3 is TGTGCCAGCAGAGACGAGCGGGGCGCATACTATGGCTACACCTTC. It yields the protein CASRDERGAYYGYTF.

The rearrangement joins TRBV27 to TRBJ2-2; D might be TRBD2 (6 bases). V gave up 6 bases and J gave up 0 bases, with 17 bases separating them. Germline-derived CDR1 and CDR2 are MNHEY and SMNVEV (reference sequence). This CDR3 is 17 amino acids long. The CDR3 DNA reads TGTGCCAGCAGCTTTGAAGGCGGGACTGCGAACACCGGGGAGCTGTTTTTT. It is translated as CASSFEGGTANTGELFF.

V and J are TRBV6-6 and TRBJ1-5, with 12 bases fitting TRBD1. The CDR3 sequence is 14 residues long. CDR1 MNHNY and CDR2 SVGAGI come from the germline V gene (reference sequence). Trimming cost V 2 bases and J 9 bases; bases outside gene matches: 2. The CDR3 loop is CASSYRDRGLPQHF. CDR3 coding DNA: TGTGCCAGCAGTTACCGGGACAGGGGGCTGCCCCAGCATTTT.

The DNA of the CDR3 is TGTGCCAGTTCCATGAGAACTGAAGCTTTCTTT. Protein: CASSMRTEAFF. The V call is TRBV6-1, the J call TRBJ1-1; D is uncertain. Trimming removed 9 bases at V and 5 bases at J, with 10 bases between. The CDR3 totals 11 residues. Looked up from germline, CDR1 is MNHNS and CDR2 is SASEGT.

The chain couples TRBV7-9 to TRBJ1-2, with 7 bases matching TRBD1. This CDR3 is built from 16 residues. Germline values: CDR1 SEHNR, CDR2 FQNEAQ (reference sequence). Trimming cost V 7 bases and J 2 bases; bases outside gene matches: 13. The CDR3 nucleotides read TGTGCCAGCACCCTACAGGGGAGTGGGCAGAACTATGGCTACACCTTC. Translating gives CASTLQGSGQNYGYTF.

CDR3 nucleotides: TGTGCCAGCAGCACCCGGGGGGAGGGCCTTTGCGAGCAGTACTTC. This translates into CASSTRGEGLCEQYF. The chain is built from TRBV21-1 and TRBJ2-7; the tabulated D call, TRBD2, remains unverified against the DNA. TRBV21-1 is a recognized pseudogene. The CDR3 totals 15 residues.

CDR3 in DNA: TGCGCCAGCAGACCTCTAGCGGGTTCCTACGAGCAGTACTTC. Translating it yields CASRPLAGSYEQYF. The chain recombines TRBV5-1 with TRBJ2-7; 8 nucleotides agree with TRBD2. The CDR3 spans 14 residues. The V segment lost 5 bases and the J segment 1 base; nucleotides outside the gene matches: 5. Germline values: CDR1 SGHRS, CDR2 YFSETQ.

Concerning this clone: At one end the junction does not follow the germline gene, possibly because of a read error. The chain employs TRBV7-9 and TRBJ1-1; D might be TRBD1 (5 bases). The CDR3 length is 15 residues. CDR1 is SEHNR, CDR2 FQNEAQ, per germline (reference sequence). The chain's CDR3 is CSSSLARWGTTEAFF. The CDR3 DNA follows: TGTTCCAGCAGCTTAGCGCGATGGGGCACCACTGAAGCTTTCTTT. The full variable domain, its missing parts supplied by reference TRBV7-9 and TRBJ1-1, is DTGVSQNPRHKITKRGQNVTFRCDPISEHNRLYWYRQTLGQGPEFLTYFQNEAQLEKSRLLSDRFSAERPKGSFSTLEIQRTEQGDSAMYLCSSSLARWGTTEAFFGQGTRLTVV.

The chain couples TRBV10-3 to TRBJ2-3, with a tentative D call TRBD1 (6 bases). V was cut by 6 bases and J by 4 bases, with 14 bases left in between. The CDR3 loop spans 14 amino acids. CDR1 is ENHRY, CDR2 SYGVKD, per germline. CDR3 loop: CAISGQITSDTQYF. The CDR3 bases are TGTGCCATCAGCGGACAGATTACCTCAGATACGCAGTATTTT.

The chain carries TRBV6-6 and TRBJ1-1; D possibly corresponds to TRBD1 (6 bases). The CDR3 length is 13 residues. In germline, CDR1 is MNHNY, CDR2 SVGAGI (reference sequence). The V end was cut by 6 bases, the J end by 1 base, with 9 bases between. This CDR3 is CASRGGGNTEAFF. In DNA form, the CDR3 reads TGTGCCAGCAGGGGAGGGGGGAACACTGAAGCTTTCTTT.

The rearrangement links TRBV6-5 to TRBJ1-5; the D gene is possibly TRBD1 (6 bases). Per the germline V gene, CDR1 is MNHEY and CDR2 is SVGAGI. The CDR3 extends over 14 amino acids. Trimming removed 6 bases from V and 7 bases from J, with 16 bases in between. Here the CDR3 reads CASSRTGSVQPQHF. Written as DNA, the CDR3 is TGTGCCAGCAGCCGAACAGGGTCGGTGCAGCCCCAGCATTTT.

This clone was counted only a few times. The chain combines TRBV7-3 with TRBJ2-1; 8 bases match TRBD1. Per germline, CDR1 SGHTA and CDR2 FQGTGA. V dropped 6 bases and J dropped 0; count of bases not matched to a gene: 4. This CDR3 comprises 15 residues. The CDR3 spells CASRGQVSSYNEQFF. The CDR3 nucleotides are TGTGCCAGCAGGGGACAGGTTAGCTCCTACAATGAGCAGTTCTTC.

This chain links TRBV30 with TRBJ2-7; the match to TRBD1 covers 8 bases. Germline values: CDR1 GTSNPN, CDR2 SVGIG (reference sequence). This CDR3 is 14 amino acids long. V was pared by 2 bases and J by 3 bases, with 6 bases of the junction left unmatched. The CDR3, as DNA: TGTGCCTGGAGTCGAGGGACAGGTAACTACGAGCAGTACTTC. It is translated as CAWSRGTGNYEQYF.

This chain connects TRBV29-1 to TRBJ1-1, with 7 bases matching TRBD1. The germline CDR1 and CDR2 sequences are SQVTM and ANQGSEA. This CDR3 is 13 amino acids long. V shed 7 bases and J 4 bases; nucleotides not matched to a gene: 9. This CDR3 reads CSASGQSGTEAFF. For the CDR3, the DNA is TGCAGCGCTTCGGGACAGTCGGGCACTGAAGCTTTCTTT.

The chain uses TRBV5-1 and TRBJ2-1; weak D call: TRBD2 (5 bases). This CDR3 comprises 12 residues. Trimming stripped 0 bases from V and 8 bases from J, with 6 bases between. Germline V gives CDR1 SGHRS, CDR2 YFSETQ. CDR3 region: CASSLVGDEQFF. CDR3 bases: TGCGCCAGCAGCTTGGTCGGGGATGAGCAGTTCTTC.

CDR3 sequence reads: CASSESGHEQFF. The CDR3 DNA is TGCGCCAGCAGTGAGTCGGGGCATGAGCAGTTCTTC. The genes are TRBV10-1 and TRBJ2-7; TRBD1 is a possible D gene (5 bases). The DNA end favors TRBJ2-1, so the J call may be wrong. CDR3 length: 12 residues. Germline CDR1 WNHNN, CDR2 SYGVQD (reference sequence).

CDR3 in amino acids: CASRTRTGLGYTF. Written as DNA, the CDR3 is TGTGCCAGCAGAACCCGGACAGGCTTGGGCTACACCTTC. This chain connects TRBV6-5 to TRBJ1-2; 7 nucleotides match TRBD1. There are 13 residues in the CDR3. V was pared by 6 bases and J by 8 bases, with 9 bases of the junction left unmatched. The germline V gene has CDR1 MNHEY and CDR2 SVGAGI.

This clone was counted a single time. The CDR3 here is CASSQGRARDNYNEQFF. As DNA, the CDR3 is TGCGCCAGCAGCCAAGGAAGGGCCCGGGATAACTACAATGAGCAGTTCTTC. This chain links TRBV4-1 with TRBJ2-1; possibly TRBD2 for D (5 bases). The CDR3 is 17 amino acids. Trimming took off 1 base at V and 3 bases at J, with 16 bases between the two ends. Germline values: CDR1 MGHRA, CDR2 YSYEKL.

This chain uses TRBV4-2 with TRBJ2-1; no clear D. V was pared by 3 bases and J by 8 bases, with 14 bases between. CDR1 is LGHNA and CDR2 is YNFKEQ in the germline V gene. The CDR3 is 14 amino acids. CDR3 DNA: TGTGCCAGCAGCCAGGCCCCCAGGTCGGATGAGCAGTTCTTC. Protein: CASSQAPRSDEQFF.

The V and J genes are TRBV29-1 and TRBJ1-2; 7 bases agree with TRBD1. Unmatched junction bases numbered 12, after V lost 6 bases and J lost 8 bases. Germline values: CDR1 SQVTM, CDR2 ANQGSEA. This CDR3 contains 13 residues. CDR3 region: CSVEILTGNGYTF. The CDR3, as DNA: TGCAGCGTGGAGATACTGACAGGGAACGGCTACACCTTC.

The CDR3 DNA sequence: TGTGCCAGCAGTTCGGGACAGGGGAGGCTTGGTACGCAGTATTTT. Protein product: CASSSGQGRLGTQYF. J is TRBJ2-3 and V is TRBV6-6; TRBD1 agrees at 10 bases. Germline CDR1 is MNHNY and CDR2 is SVGAGI (reference sequence). The CDR3 contains 15 residues. V lost 4 bases and J lost 8; bases outside the gene matches: 9.

V gene TRBV4-1 combines with J gene TRBJ2-7, with 8 positions matching TRBD1. Germline CDR1 MGHRA, CDR2 YSYEKL. This CDR3 region has 14 residues. Germline trimming cut 8 bases from V and 5 bases from J; bases unmatched to any gene: 11. DNA of the CDR3: TGCGCCAGCTCCCAGACCGGGACAGGCGACGAGCAGTACTTC. This codes for CASSQTGTGDEQYF.

The gene calls are TRBV29-1 and TRBJ2-2, with a weak D call TRBD1 (5 bases). The germline gives CDR1 SQVTM, CDR2 ANQGSEA. The CDR3 totals 12 residues. Trimming pared 8 bases from V and 4 bases from J, leaving 11 bases between. The CDR3 nucleotides are TGCAGCTCAAGGGGTAGCACCGGGGAGCTGTTTTTT. It codes for CSSRGSTGELFF.

V usage is TRBV7-3 and J usage is TRBJ2-7; 10 nucleotides match TRBD2. The CDR3 is 15 amino acids. CDR1 and CDR2 (germline): SGHTA, FQGTGA. The trim removed 5 bases at V and 2 bases at J, leaving 6 bases unmatched. In DNA form, the CDR3 reads TGTGCCAGCAGCCCCGGGACTAGCGCTACCTACGAGCAGTACTTC. The encoded protein is CASSPGTSATYEQYF.

V gene TRBV4-1 combines with J gene TRBJ2-7, with TRBD1 matching 7 bases. Germline V gene data show CDR1 as MGHRA and CDR2 as YSYEKL. The CDR3 is made up of 15 amino acids. V shed 4 bases and J 5 bases; nucleotides not matched to a gene: 11. The CDR3 is CASSLTATGRDEQYF. The CDR3 DNA follows: TGCGCCAGCAGCCTAACCGCGACAGGGCGGGACGAGCAGTACTTC.